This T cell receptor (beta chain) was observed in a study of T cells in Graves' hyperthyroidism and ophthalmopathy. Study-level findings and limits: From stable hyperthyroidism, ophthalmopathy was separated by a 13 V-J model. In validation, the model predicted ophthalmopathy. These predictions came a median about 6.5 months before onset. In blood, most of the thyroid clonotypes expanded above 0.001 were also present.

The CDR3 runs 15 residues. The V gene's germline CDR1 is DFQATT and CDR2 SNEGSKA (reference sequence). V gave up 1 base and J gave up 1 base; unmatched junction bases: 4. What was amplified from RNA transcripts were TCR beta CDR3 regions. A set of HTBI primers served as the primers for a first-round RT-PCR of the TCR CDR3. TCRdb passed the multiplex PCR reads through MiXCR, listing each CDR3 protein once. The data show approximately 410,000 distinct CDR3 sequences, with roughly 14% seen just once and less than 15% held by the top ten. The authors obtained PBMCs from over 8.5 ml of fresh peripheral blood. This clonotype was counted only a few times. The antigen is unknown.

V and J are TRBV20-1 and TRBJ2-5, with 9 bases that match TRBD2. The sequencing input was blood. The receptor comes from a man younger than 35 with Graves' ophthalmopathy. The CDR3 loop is CSARVATSGQETQYF. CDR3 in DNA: TGCAGTGCTAGAGTGGCGACTAGCGGCCAAGAGACCCAGTACTTC.